The entry that follows covers one TCR beta chain sequence. The antigen is unknown. In germline, CDR1 is SEHNR, CDR2 FQNEAQ (reference sequence). The CDR3 runs to 17 residues. The data originate from a study of monozygotic twins with inflammatory bowel disease. PCR of TCRalpha and TCRbeta cDNA was nested, with two rounds of about 16 and 10 cycles. From its re-call of the 5' RACE reads, TCRdb lists each CDR3 protein once, without DNA. The sample holds about 160,000 distinct CDR3 sequences. Whole blood, unsorted for T cells, was the source of total RNA. Findings and caveats of the study: Treatment differences in immunosuppression may have added variability to the repertoires of patients. Versus healthy twins, IBD patients showed fewer clonotypes shared with others, especially with disease activity.

The chain uses TRBV7-9 and TRBJ1-1; the D gene TCRdb calls, TRBD1, cannot be checked with no DNA. The sequence derives from a human donor with ulcerative colitis or Crohn's disease, or a healthy co-twin of an affected twin (not recorded which). Sequencing used blood. The CDR3: CASSSQNLTGGNTEAFF. The whole variable domain, remainder taken from reference TRBV7-9 and TRBJ1-1, is DTGVSQNPRHKITKRGQNVTFRCDPISEHNRLYWYRQTLGQGPEFLTYFQNEAQLEKSRLLSDRFSAERPKGSFSTLEIQRTEQGDSAMYLCASSSQNLTGGNTEAFFGQGTRLTVV.